This T cell receptor (beta chain) is from a study of vaccination and CD4 T cells after COVID-19. Study-level information: Investigators took post-vaccine samples a median 72 days after dose two, within a range of 14 to 241.

Points on this clonotype: The antigen is not known.

The Oncomine TCR Beta short-read assay was what sequenced the DNA obtained from cultured CD4+ T cells. TCRdb independently ran MiXCR on the PCR reads; one entry per CDR3 protein. The sample contains under 20,000 distinct CDR3 sequences, 52% of which appear only once. Indicated treatment: roughly 10-day PBMC culture with coronavirus spike peptide pools or control peptides (ViraFEST assay). This receptor was obtained from a human donor who had recovered from COVID-19. Sequencing used CD4+ T cells from blood, cultured in vitro.

CDR3: CASSPRGGYEQYF. In nucleotides, the CDR3 is TGTGCCAGCTCACCCAGGGGGGGCTACGAGCAGTACTTC. J is TRBJ2-7 and V is TRBV18; D assignment may be TRBD1 or TRBD2 (7 bases each). Germline V lookup: CDR1 KGHSH, CDR2 LQKENI. V was trimmed by 3 bases and J by 3 bases, leaving 9 bases between them. This CDR3 region has 13 residues.